The 6 T cell receptor beta chains below come from one sample, sequenced in a study of cytomegalovirus exposure and HLA in healthy donors. This PCR relied on a set of 60 Vbeta primers and 13 Jbeta primers. Sequencing was performed with immunoSEQ multiplex PCR; in TCRdb, only in-frame clones are kept and a portion is missing. In total, the table holds 200,000 to 250,000 clones. Input material: PBMCs. The receptors come from a girl between 2 and 10 years old in good health and CMV-seropositive.

V gene TRBV5-4 combines with J gene TRBJ1-2; D call uncertain. The CDR3 is 11 residues long. Germline V gene lookup returns CDR1 SGHNT and CDR2 YYREEE (reference sequence). The V end was cut by 2 bases, the J end by 6 bases, with 5 bases between. The CDR3 DNA sequence: TGTGCCAGCAGCTTCGCGCATGGCTACACCTTC. Translation gives CASSFAHGYTF.

The genes are TRBV27 and TRBJ1-1, with D possibly matching TRBD1 (5 bases). The ends were cut back, 6 bases at V and 0 bases at J, with 11 bases in the middle. This CDR3 comprises 14 residues. CDR1 is MNHEY, CDR2 SMNVEV, per germline (reference sequence). The CDR3 loop is CASSGGGMNTEAFF. The CDR3 region has the DNA TGTGCCAGCAGCGGGGGAGGAATGAACACTGAAGCTTTCTTT.

The chain combines TRBV5-4 with TRBJ2-5; 8 nucleotides align to TRBD1. CDR1 is SGHNT, CDR2 YYREEE, per germline (reference sequence). J gave up 5 bases and V 3 bases, and 6 bases lay outside the gene matches. This CDR3 contains 14 residues. CDR3 loop: CASSSGQGRETQYF. DNA for the CDR3: TGTGCCAGCAGCTCCGGACAGGGCCGCGAGACCCAGTACTTC.

The gene calls are TRBV5-6 and TRBJ2-1, with 12 positions matching TRBD2. J gave up 6 bases and V 4 bases, and 14 bases lay outside the gene matches. Germline V gene lookup returns CDR1 SGHDT and CDR2 YYEEEE. The CDR3 length is 18 residues. The CDR3 DNA reads as TGTGCCAGCAGCCGCCTCCCCGTGGGACTAGCGGGCGCCAATGAGCAGTTCTTC. Its translation: CASSRLPVGLAGANEQFF.

CDR3 residues: CASSETSGRPYEQYF. In DNA, the CDR3 is TGTGCCAGCAGTGAGACTAGCGGGAGACCCTACGAGCAGTACTTC. This chain uses TRBV2 with TRBJ2-7; 12 bases map to TRBD2. This CDR3 is built from 15 residues. Germline-derived CDR1 and CDR2 are SNHLY and FYNNEI. Trimming at V came to 3 bases and at J to 2 bases, leaving 2 bases not matched to a gene.

The gene calls are TRBV18 and TRBJ1-2; 7 nucleotides align to TRBD1. After removal of 6 bases from V and 5 bases from J, the junction contained 15 bases not matched to a gene. Looked up from germline, CDR1 is KGHSH and CDR2 is LQKENI. The CDR3 is made up of 16 amino acids. Here the CDR3 reads CASSLYDRVQMYGYTF. CDR3 coding DNA: TGTGCCAGCTCGCTCTATGACAGGGTCCAAATGTATGGCTACACCTTC.